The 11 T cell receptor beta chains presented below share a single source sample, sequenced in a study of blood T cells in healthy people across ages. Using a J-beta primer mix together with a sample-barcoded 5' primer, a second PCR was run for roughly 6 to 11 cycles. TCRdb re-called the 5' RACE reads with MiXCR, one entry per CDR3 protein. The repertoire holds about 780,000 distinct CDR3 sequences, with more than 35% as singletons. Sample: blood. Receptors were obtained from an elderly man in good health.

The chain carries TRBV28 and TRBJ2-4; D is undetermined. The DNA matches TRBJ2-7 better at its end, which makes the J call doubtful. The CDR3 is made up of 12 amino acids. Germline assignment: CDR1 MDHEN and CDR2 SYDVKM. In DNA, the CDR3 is TGTGCCAGCAGACTCCCCTGGGACGAGCAGTACTTC. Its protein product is CASRLPWDEQYF.

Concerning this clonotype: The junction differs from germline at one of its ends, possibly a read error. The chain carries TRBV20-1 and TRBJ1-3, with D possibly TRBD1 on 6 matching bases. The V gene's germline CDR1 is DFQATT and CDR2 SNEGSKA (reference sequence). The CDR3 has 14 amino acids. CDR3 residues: CSARGGGTGNTIYF. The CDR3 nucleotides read TGCAGTGCTAGAGGAGGGGGTACTGGAAACACCATATACTTT.

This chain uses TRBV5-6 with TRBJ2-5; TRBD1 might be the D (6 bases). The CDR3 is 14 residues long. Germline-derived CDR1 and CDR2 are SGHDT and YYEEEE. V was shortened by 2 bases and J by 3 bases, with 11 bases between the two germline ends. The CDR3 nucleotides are TGTGCCAGCAGCTTTCACCAGGGGAAAGAGACCCAGTACTTC. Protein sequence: CASSFHQGKETQYF. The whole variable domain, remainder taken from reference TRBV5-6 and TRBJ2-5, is DAGVTQSPTHLIKTRGQQVTLRCSPKSGHDTVSWYQQALGQGPQFIFQYYEEEERQRGNFPDRFSGHQFPNYSSELNVNALLLGDSALYLCASSFHQGKETQYFGPGTRLLVL.

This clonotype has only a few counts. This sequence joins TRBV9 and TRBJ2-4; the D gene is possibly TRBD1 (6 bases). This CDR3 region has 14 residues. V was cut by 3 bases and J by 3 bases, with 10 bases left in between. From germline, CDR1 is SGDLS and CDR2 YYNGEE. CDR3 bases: TGTGCCAGCAGCGAGGACAGTTACAAAAACATTCAGTACTTC. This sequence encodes CASSEDSYKNIQYF.

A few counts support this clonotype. This CDR3 reads CSVVEGSGEQYF. The CDR3 nucleotides are TGCAGCGTTGTTGAAGGGTCTGGCGAGCAGTACTTC. J is TRBJ2-7 and V is TRBV29-1; no firm D call. The CDR3 runs to 12 residues. The germline V and J ends were trimmed by 4 bases and 6 bases, with 13 bases remaining between them. Germline V gives CDR1 SQVTM, CDR2 ANQGSEA.

The CDR3 loop reads CASSTTQGTQYF. CDR3 bases: TGTGCCAGCAGTACCACGCAGGGGACCCAGTACTTC. The rearrangement uses TRBV28 and TRBJ2-5; weak D call: TRBD1 (5 bases). Germline CDR1 and CDR2: MDHEN and SYDVKM. The V end was cut by 5 bases, the J end by 7 bases, with 11 bases between. This CDR3 has 12 amino acids.

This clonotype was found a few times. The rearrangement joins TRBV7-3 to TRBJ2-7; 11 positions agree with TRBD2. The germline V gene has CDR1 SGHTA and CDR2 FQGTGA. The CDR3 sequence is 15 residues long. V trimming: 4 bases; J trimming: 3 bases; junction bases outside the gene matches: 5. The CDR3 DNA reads TGTGCCAGCAGCTCTACCGGGACTAGCGGCTACGAGCAGTACTTC. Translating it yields CASSSTGTSGYEQYF.

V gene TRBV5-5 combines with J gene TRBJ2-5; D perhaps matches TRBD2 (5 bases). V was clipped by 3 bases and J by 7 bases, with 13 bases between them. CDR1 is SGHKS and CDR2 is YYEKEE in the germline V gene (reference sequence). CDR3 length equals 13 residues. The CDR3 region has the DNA TGTGCCAGCAGCTCGGAAACCCGGGGGACCCAGTACTTC. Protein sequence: CASSSETRGTQYF.

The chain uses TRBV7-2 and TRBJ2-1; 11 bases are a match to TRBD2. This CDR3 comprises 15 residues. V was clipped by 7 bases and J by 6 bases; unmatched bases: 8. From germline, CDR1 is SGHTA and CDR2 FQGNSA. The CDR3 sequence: CASNSGTSGRNEQFF. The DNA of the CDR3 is TGTGCCAGCAACTCCGGGACTAGCGGACGCAATGAGCAGTTCTTC. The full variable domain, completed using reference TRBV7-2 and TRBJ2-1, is GAGVSQSPSNKVTEKGKDVELRCDPISGHTALYWYRQSLGQGLEFLIYFQGNSAPDKSGLPSDRFSAERTGGSVSTLTIQRTQQEDSAVYLCASNSGTSGRNEQFFGPGTRLTVL.

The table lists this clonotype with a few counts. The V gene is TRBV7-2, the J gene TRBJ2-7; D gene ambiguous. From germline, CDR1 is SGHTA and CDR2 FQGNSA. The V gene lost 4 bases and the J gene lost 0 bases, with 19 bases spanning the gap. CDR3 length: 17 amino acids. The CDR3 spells CASSSSPGLRVSYEQYF. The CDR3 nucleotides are TGTGCCAGCAGCTCCAGCCCGGGCCTCAGAGTCTCCTACGAGCAGTACTTC.

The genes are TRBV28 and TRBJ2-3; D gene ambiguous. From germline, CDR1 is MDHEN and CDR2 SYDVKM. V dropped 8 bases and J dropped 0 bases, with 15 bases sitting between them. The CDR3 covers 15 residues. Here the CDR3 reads CASRGTRYSTDTQYF. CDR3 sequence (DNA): TGTGCCAGCCGAGGAACCCGGTATAGCACAGATACGCAGTATTTT. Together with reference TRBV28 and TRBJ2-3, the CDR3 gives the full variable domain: DVKVTQSSRYLVKRTGEKVFLECVQDMDHENMFWYRQDPGLGLRLIYFSYDVKMKEKGDIPEGYSVSREKKERFSLILESASTNQTSMYLCASRGTRYSTDTQYFGPGTRLTVL.